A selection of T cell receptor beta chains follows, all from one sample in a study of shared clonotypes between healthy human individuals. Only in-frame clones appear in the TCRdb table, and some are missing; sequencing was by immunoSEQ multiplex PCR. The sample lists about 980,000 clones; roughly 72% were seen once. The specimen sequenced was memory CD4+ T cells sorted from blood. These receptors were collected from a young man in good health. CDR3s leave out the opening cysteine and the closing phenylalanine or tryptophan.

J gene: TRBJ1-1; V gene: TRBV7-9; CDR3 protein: ASSQRSGNTEAF
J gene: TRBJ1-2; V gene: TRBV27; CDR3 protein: ASSPSVRGQGTNYGYT
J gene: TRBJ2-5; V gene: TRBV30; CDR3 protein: AWSSWGGIHKETQY
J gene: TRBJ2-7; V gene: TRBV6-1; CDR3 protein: ASSRIGTTYEQY
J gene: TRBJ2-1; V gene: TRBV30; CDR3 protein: AWSVGGGQPYNEQF
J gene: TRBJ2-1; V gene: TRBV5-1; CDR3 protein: ASSLAPINEQF
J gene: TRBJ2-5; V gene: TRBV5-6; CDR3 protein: ASSVAWGSKFQETQY
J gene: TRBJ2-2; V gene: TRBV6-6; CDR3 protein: ATRVQGGAGELF
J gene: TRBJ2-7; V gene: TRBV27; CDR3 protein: ASSPRRGGYEQY
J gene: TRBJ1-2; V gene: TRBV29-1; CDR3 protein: SVSTGANYGYT
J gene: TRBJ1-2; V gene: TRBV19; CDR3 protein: ASTPFRQTNYGYT
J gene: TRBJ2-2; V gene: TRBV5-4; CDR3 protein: ASSLFRRTEL
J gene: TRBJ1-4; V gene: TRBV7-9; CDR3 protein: ASSPRTGGNEKLF
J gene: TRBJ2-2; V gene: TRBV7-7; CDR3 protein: ASSLGTSGSSNTGELF
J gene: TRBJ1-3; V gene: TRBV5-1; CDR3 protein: ASSFGTGDTIY
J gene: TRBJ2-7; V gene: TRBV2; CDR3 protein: ASSVEGRGSYEQY